These 7 T cell receptor beta chains were sequenced from one sample in a study of T-cell reconstitution after alpha-beta-depleted transplantation in children. Unique molecular identifiers were used to barcode this TCRbeta library. TCRdb re-called the PCR reads through MiXCR, storing one row per CDR3 protein. The table includes nearly 350,000 distinct CDR3 sequences, around 16% detected once. The sample consisted of PBMCs, mostly from graft donor cells, taken 360 days after TCRalphabeta/CD19-depleted stem cell transplant. These receptor sequences come from a male patient aged 2-9 years who had a stem cell transplant for acute lymphoblastic leukemia, so the T cells may come from the graft donor.

The chain carries TRBV3-1 and TRBJ2-7; 8 nucleotides agree with TRBD1. Losses at the gene ends were 5 bases for V and 8 bases for J; bases not matched to a gene: 5. Per the germline V gene, CDR1 is LGHDT and CDR2 is YNNKEL (reference sequence). The CDR3 spans 12 residues. CDR3 bases: TGTGCCAGCAGCACAGGACAGGGACAGCAGTACTTC. It specifies CASSTGQGQQYF.

V is TRBV15 and J is TRBJ2-2; TRBD2 aligns across 9 bases. This CDR3 has 16 residues. Per the germline V gene, CDR1 is LNHNV and CDR2 is YYDKDF (reference sequence). Trimming cost V 1 base and J 4 bases; bases outside gene matches: 4. The CDR3 DNA reads as TGTGCCACCAGCAGAGGGACTAGCGCGGTCACCGGGGAGCTGTTTTTT. Translation: CATSRGTSAVTGELFF.

The table lists this clonotype with a few counts. The chain couples TRBV27 to TRBJ2-2, with a possible D match to TRBD2 (5 bases). CDR1 is MNHEY, CDR2 SMNVEV, per germline (reference sequence). V lost 0 bases and J 5 bases, leaving 13 bases between the germline ends. This CDR3 has 16 residues. CDR3 sequence: CASSLSIGESTGELFF. The CDR3 DNA reads TGTGCCAGCAGTTTATCTATCGGGGAGAGTACCGGGGAGCTGTTTTTT.

This chain connects TRBV5-8 to TRBJ2-3; D is possibly TRBD2 (6 bases). V was shortened by 6 bases and J by 2 bases, with 13 bases between the two germline ends. The germline CDR1 and CDR2 sequences are SGHTS and YDEGEE. This CDR3 spans 14 amino acids. For the CDR3, the DNA is TGTGCCAGCACCATAGCGGCGGACACAGATACGCAGTATTTT. It translates to CASTIAADTDTQYF.

This sequence joins TRBV20-1 and TRBJ2-1; 10 nucleotides align to TRBD2. The CDR3 length is 16 residues. The J segment lost 5 bases and the V segment lost 0 bases, leaving 7 bases of the junction unmatched. Germline-derived CDR1 and CDR2 are DFQATT and SNEGSKA (reference sequence). As DNA, the CDR3 is TGCAGTGCTAGAGAGTGGCTAGCGGGAGCGGACAATGAGCAGTTCTTC. Its translation: CSAREWLAGADNEQFF.

V gene TRBV7-9 combines with J gene TRBJ2-7; 7 bases are shared with TRBD1. Germline lookup yields CDR1 SEHNR and CDR2 FQNEAQ (reference sequence). V lost 5 bases and J lost 3; bases outside the gene matches: 13. This CDR3 contains 16 residues. As DNA, the CDR3 is TGTGCCAGCAGCCCCGAACCGGGACAGCAATACTACGAGCAGTACTTC. Residues: CASSPEPGQQYYEQYF.

The rearrangement joins TRBV27 to TRBJ2-7; 7 bases match TRBD2. The CDR3 runs to 19 residues. Germline loops: CDR1 MNHEY, CDR2 SMNVEV (reference sequence). Trimming took 8 bases from V and 4 from J; bases not matched to a gene: 26. This CDR3 is CASFPVGRGYIVDGYEQYF. CDR3 coding DNA: TGTGCCAGCTTTCCGGTGGGGAGGGGTTATATTGTAGATGGATACGAGCAGTACTTC.